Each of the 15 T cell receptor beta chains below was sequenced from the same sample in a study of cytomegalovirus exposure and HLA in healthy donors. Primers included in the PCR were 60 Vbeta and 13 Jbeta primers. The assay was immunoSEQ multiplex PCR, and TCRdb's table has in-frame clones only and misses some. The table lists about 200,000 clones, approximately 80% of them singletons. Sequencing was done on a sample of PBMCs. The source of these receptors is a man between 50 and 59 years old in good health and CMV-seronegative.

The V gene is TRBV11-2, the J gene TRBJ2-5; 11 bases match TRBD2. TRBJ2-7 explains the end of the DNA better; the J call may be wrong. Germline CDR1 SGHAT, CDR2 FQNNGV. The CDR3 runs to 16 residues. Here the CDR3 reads CASSFGLTSGSYEQYF. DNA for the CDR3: TGTGCCAGCAGCTTTGGTTTAACTAGCGGGAGCTACGAGCAGTACTTC.

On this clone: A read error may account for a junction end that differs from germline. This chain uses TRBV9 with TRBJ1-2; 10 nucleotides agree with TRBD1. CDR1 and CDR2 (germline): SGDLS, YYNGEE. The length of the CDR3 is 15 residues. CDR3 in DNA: TGTGCCACCAGCGATGGGGACAGGGGTTCCTATGGCTACACCTTC. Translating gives CATSDGDRGSYGYTF.

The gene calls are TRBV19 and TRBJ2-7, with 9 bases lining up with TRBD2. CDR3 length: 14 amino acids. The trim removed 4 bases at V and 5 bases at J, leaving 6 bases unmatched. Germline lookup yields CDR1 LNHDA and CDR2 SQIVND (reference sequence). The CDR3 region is CASSSKGLAHEQYF. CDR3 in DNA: TGTGCCAGTAGTAGCAAGGGACTAGCCCACGAGCAGTACTTC.

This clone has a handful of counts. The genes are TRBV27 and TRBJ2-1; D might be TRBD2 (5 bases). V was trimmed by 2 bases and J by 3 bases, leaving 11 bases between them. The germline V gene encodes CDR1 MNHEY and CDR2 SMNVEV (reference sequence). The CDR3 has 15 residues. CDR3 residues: CASSLKGESYNEQFF. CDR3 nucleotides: TGTGCCAGCAGTTTAAAGGGAGAGAGCTACAATGAGCAGTTCTTC.

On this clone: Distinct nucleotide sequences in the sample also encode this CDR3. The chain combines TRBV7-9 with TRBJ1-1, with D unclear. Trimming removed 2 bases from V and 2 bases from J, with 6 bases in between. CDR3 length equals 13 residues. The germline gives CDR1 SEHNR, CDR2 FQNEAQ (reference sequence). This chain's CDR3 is CASSLNRNTEAFF. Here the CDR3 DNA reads TGTGCCAGCAGCTTAAACAGAAACACTGAAGCTTTCTTT.

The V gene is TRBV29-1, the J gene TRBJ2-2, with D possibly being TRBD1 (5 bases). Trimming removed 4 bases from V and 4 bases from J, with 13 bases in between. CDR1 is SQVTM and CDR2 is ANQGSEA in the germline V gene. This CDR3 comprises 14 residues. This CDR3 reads CSVGGPTSTGELFF. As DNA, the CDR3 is TGCAGCGTTGGGGGCCCGACATCCACCGGGGAGCTGTTTTTT.

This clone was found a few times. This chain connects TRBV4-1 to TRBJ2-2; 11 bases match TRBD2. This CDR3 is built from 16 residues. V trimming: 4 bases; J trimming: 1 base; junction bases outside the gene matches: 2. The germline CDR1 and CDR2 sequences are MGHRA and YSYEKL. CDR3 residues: CASSPTSGKNTGELFF. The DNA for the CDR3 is TGCGCCAGCAGCCCGACTAGCGGGAAGAACACCGGGGAGCTGTTTTTT.

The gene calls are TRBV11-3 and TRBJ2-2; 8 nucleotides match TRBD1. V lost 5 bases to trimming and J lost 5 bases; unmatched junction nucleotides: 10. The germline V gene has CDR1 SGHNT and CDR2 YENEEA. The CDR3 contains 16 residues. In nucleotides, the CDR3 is TGTGCCAGCAGCGATAGATCAGGGGGCAGGACCGGGGAGCTGTTTTTT. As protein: CASSDRSGGRTGELFF.

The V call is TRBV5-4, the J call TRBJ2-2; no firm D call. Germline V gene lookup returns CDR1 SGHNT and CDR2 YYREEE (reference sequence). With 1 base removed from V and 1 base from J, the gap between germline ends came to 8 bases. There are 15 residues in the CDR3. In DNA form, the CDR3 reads TGTGCCAGCAGCTTGCAACAGTTGAACACCGGGGAGCTGTTTTTT. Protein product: CASSLQQLNTGELFF.

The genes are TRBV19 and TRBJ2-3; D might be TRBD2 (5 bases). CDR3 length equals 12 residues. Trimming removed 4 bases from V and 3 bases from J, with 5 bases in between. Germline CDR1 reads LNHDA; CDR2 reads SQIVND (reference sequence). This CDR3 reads CASSRETDTQYF. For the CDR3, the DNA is TGTGCCAGTAGTAGGGAGACAGATACGCAGTATTTT.

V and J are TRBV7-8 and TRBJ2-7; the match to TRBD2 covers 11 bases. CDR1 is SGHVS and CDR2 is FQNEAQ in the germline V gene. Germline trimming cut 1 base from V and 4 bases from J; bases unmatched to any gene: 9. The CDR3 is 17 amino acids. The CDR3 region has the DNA TGTGCCAGCAGCTTAGACGCCCGGCTAGCGGGAGGATACGAGCAGTACTTC. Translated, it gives CASSLDARLAGGYEQYF.

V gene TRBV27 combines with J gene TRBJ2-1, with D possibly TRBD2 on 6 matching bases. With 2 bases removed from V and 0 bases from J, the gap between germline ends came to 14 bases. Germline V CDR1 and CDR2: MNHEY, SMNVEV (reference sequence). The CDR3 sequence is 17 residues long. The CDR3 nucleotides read TGTGCCAGCAGTTTAAGACCAGGAGGGACCTCCTACAATGAGCAGTTCTTC. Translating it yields CASSLRPGGTSYNEQFF.

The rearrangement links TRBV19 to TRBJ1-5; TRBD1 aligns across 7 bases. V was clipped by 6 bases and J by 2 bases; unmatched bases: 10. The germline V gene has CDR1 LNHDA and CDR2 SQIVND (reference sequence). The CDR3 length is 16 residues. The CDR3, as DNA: TGTGCCAGTAGAGGGACAGCGACGATGTGCAATCAGCCCCAGCATTTT. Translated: CASRGTATMCNQPQHF.

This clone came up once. CDR3 sequence reads: CASSLPGVSTGELFF. As DNA, the CDR3 is TGTGCCAGCAGTTTACCAGGTGTAAGCACCGGGGAGCTGTTTTTT. This rearrangement joins TRBV27 to TRBJ2-2; D gene uncertain. Trimming cost V 2 bases and J 4 bases, with 11 bases left between them. The CDR3 contains 15 residues. Per the germline V gene, CDR1 is MNHEY and CDR2 is SMNVEV (reference sequence).

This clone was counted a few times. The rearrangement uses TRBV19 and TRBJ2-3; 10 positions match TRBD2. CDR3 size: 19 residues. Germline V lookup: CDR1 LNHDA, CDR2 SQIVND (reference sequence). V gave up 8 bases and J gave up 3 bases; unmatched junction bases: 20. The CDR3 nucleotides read TGTGCCAGTCGCTCCGTGAGAATAGCGGGAGGCGGGGGGACAGATACGCAGTATTTT. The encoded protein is CASRSVRIAGGGGTDTQYF. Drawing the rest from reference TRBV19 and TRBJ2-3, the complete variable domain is DGGITQSPKYLFRKEGQNVTLSCEQNLNHDAMYWYRQDPGQGLRLIYYSQIVNDFQKGDIAEGYSVSREKKESFPLTVTSAQKNPTAFYLCASRSVRIAGGGGTDTQYFGPGTRLTVL.